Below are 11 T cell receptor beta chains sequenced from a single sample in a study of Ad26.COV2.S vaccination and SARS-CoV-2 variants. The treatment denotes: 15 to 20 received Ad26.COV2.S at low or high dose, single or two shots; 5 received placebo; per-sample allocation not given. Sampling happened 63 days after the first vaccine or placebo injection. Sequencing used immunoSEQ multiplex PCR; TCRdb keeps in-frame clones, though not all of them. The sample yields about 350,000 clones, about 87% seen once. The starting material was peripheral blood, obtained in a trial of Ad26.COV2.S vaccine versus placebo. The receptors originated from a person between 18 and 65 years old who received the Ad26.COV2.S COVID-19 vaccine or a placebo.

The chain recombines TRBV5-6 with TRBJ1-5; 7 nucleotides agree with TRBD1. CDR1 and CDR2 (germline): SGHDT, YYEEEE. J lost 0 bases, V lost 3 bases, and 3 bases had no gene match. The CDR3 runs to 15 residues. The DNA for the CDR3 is TGTGCCAGCAGCTCGGGACAGCTTAGCAATCAGCCCCAGCATTTT. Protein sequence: CASSSGQLSNQPQHF.

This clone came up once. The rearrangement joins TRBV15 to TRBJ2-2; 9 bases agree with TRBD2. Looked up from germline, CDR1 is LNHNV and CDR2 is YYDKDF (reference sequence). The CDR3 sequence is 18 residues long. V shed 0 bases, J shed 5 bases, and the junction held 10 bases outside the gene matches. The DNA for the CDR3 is TGTGCCACCAGCAGAGATCCTGGTAGCGGGAGTGAAACCGGGGAGCTGTTTTTT. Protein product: CATSRDPGSGSETGELFF.

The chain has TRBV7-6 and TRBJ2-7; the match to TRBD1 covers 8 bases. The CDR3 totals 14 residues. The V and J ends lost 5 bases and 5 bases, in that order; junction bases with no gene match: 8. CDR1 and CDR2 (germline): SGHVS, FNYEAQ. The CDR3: CASSPIGQGHEQYF. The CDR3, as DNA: TGTGCCAGCAGCCCGATCGGACAGGGACACGAGCAGTACTTC.

This CDR3 reads CASSQIHTPAGELFF. The CDR3 nucleotides are TGCGCCAGCAGCCAGATCCACACCCCGGCCGGGGAGCTGTTTTTT. The J gene is TRBJ2-2, the V gene TRBV4-3; D is undetermined. CDR1 and CDR2 from the germline V gene are LGHNA and YSLEER. The CDR3 has 15 amino acids. The germline V and J ends were trimmed by 3 bases and 6 bases, with 14 bases remaining between them.

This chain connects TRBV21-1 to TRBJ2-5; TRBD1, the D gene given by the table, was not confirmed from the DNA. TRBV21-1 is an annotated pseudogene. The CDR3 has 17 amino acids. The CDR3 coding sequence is TGTGCCAGCAAGGGTTCGGAGACAGGGACCTACCAAGAGACCCAGTACTTC. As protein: CASKGSETGTYQETQYF.

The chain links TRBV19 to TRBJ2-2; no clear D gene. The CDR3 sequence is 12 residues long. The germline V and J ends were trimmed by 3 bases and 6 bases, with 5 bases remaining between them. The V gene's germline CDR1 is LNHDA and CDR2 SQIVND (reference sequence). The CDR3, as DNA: TGTGCCAGTAGTATTGAGGCCGGGGAGCTGTTTTTT. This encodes CASSIEAGELFF.

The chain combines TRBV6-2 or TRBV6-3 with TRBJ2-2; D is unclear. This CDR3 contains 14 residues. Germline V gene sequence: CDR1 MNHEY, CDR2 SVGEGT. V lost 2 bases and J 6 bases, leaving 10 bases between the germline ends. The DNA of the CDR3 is TGTGCCAGCAGTTACGTTAGGTTCGCCGGGGAGCTGTTTTTT. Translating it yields CASSYVRFAGELFF.

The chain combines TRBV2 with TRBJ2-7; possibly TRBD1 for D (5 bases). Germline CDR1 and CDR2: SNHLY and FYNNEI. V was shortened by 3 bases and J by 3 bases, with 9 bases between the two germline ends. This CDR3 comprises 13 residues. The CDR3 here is CASSDQGFYEQYF. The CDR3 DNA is TGTGCCAGCAGTGATCAGGGTTTCTACGAGCAGTACTTC.

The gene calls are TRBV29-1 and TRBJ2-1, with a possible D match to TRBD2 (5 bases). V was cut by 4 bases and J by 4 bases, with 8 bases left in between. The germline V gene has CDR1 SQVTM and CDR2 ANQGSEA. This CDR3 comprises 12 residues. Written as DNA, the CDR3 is TGCAGCGTTGTGGAGGCTTACAATGAGCAGTTCTTC. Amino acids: CSVVEAYNEQFF.

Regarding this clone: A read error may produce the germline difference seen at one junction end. The CDR3 is CASSQGSSHSGIF. In nucleotides, the CDR3 is TGTGCCAGCAGCCAAGGTTCAAGTCATAGTGGGATCTTC. V and J are TRBV3-1 (or the pseudogene TRBV3-2) and TRBJ2-1; no clear D. CDR1 LGHDT and CDR2 YNNKEL come from the germline V gene (reference sequence). This CDR3 region has 13 residues.

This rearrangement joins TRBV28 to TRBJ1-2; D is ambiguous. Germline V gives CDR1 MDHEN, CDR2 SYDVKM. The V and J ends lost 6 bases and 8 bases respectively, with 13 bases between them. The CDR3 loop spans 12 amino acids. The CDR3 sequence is CASSQPKLGYTF. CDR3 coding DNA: TGTGCCAGCAGCCAACCTAAATTAGGCTACACCTTC.